The 23 T cell receptor beta chains listed next were all sequenced from one sample in a study of blood T cell repertoires in COVID-19. Only in-frame clones appear in the TCRdb table, and some are missing; sequencing was by immunoSEQ multiplex PCR. The table has 200,000 to 250,000 clones, nearly 90% seen once. The specimen sequenced was PBMCs or T cells enriched from blood (not recorded which). These receptors all come from a man aged 30-40 years who had been exposed to COVID-19.

This clone was detected once. The CDR3 DNA sequence: TGTGCCACAGGGACAGGGGGCGCGGGCTACACCTTC. Its protein product is CATGTGGAGYTF. The chain carries TRBV19 and TRBJ1-2; 12 positions match TRBD1. The CDR3 covers 12 residues. In germline, CDR1 is LNHDA, CDR2 SQIVND (reference sequence). After removal of 10 bases from V and 8 bases from J, the junction contained 5 bases not matched to a gene.

In its sample, this clone was seen once. The chain combines TRBV21-1 with TRBJ2-5; TRBD2, as called in the table, went unchecked against the DNA. TRBV21-1 is a documented pseudogene. The length of the CDR3 is 16 residues. Here the CDR3 reads CASSNPGGNYQETQYF. In nucleotides, the CDR3 is TGTGCCAGCAGCAATCCCGGGGGGAATTATCAAGAGACCCAGTACTTC.

This chain uses TRBV5-4 with TRBJ2-1; possibly TRBD2 for D (5 bases). The CDR3 runs to 15 residues. V gave up 3 bases and J gave up 6 bases, with 16 bases separating them. Germline assignment: CDR1 SGHNT and CDR2 YYREEE (reference sequence). The CDR3 sequence: CASSSGKTEGNEQFF. CDR3 coding DNA: TGTGCCAGCAGCTCGGGAAAAACTGAAGGCAATGAGCAGTTCTTC.

This clone counts as large (0.1 to 1%). This chain's CDR3 is CASSYGGIQRTEAFF. The CDR3 DNA reads TGTGCCAGCAGTTACGGGGGGATACAAAGGACTGAAGCTTTCTTT. J is TRBJ1-1 and V is TRBV6-5, with D tentatively TRBD1 (5 bases). The V gene's germline CDR1 is MNHEY and CDR2 SVGAGI. V lost 2 bases and J 5 bases, leaving 15 bases between the germline ends. The CDR3 covers 15 residues.

This sequence joins TRBV5-8 and TRBJ1-2; 7 bases align to TRBD1. Trimming at V came to 6 bases and at J to 0 bases, leaving 8 bases not matched to a gene. The CDR3 is 15 residues long. Germline-derived CDR1 and CDR2 are SGHTS and YDEGEE. The CDR3 region has the DNA TGTGCCAGCACCTACCTGGGACAGTCTAACTATGGCTACACCTTC. It translates to CASTYLGQSNYGYTF.

The chain recombines TRBV9 with TRBJ1-1; 9 nucleotides line up with TRBD1. Unmatched junction bases numbered 8, after V lost 0 bases and J lost 11 bases. The germline CDR1 and CDR2 sequences are SGDLS and YYNGEE. This CDR3 spans 14 amino acids. The CDR3 here is CASSVAQGTGRAFF. CDR3 nucleotide sequence: TGTGCCAGCAGCGTAGCGCAGGGGACAGGGCGGGCTTTCTTT.

V gene TRBV11-3 combines with J gene TRBJ2-3; 12 bases match TRBD1. Trimming at V came to 6 bases and at J to 5 bases, leaving 9 bases not matched to a gene. Germline lookup yields CDR1 SGHNT and CDR2 YENEEA. The CDR3 is made up of 16 amino acids. The CDR3 nucleotides read TGTGCCAGCAGTAAGGGGACAGGGGGCTCGAAAGATACGCAGTATTTT. The encoded protein is CASSKGTGGSKDTQYF.

This clone occurred once. The gene calls are TRBV12-3 or TRBV12-4 and TRBJ2-7; D is uncertain. Trimming took off 3 bases at V and 3 bases at J, with 6 bases between the two ends. CDR3 length equals 12 residues. CDR3 sequence: CASSFAGYEQYF. The CDR3 DNA follows: TGTGCCAGCAGTTTCGCCGGCTACGAGCAGTACTTC.

This chain connects TRBV12-3 or TRBV12-4 to TRBJ1-1; tentative D call: TRBD1 (6 bases). V gave up 7 bases and J gave up 1 base, with 10 bases separating them. This CDR3 has 13 residues. The CDR3 sequence is CASTWTANTEAFF. CDR3 coding DNA: TGTGCCAGCACCTGGACAGCGAACACTGAAGCTTTCTTT.

The chain is built from TRBV7-2 and TRBJ1-2; 7 bases align to TRBD1. Germline CDR1 and CDR2: SGHTA and FQGNSA. V shed 5 bases and J 6 bases; nucleotides not matched to a gene: 9. This CDR3 contains 14 residues. CDR3 region: CASSLGTEAHGYTF. CDR3 DNA sequence: TGTGCCAGCAGCCTCGGGACAGAGGCCCATGGCTACACCTTC.

The gene calls are TRBV11-2 and TRBJ1-2; a weak D match, TRBD1 (5 bases). CDR1 SGHAT and CDR2 FQNNGV come from the germline V gene. Trimming stripped 3 bases from V and 3 bases from J, with 20 bases between. The CDR3 spans 17 residues. Here the CDR3 DNA reads TGTGCCAGCAGCTTTGGACCGGGACTCCGGGAAGACTATGGCTACACCTTC. It yields the protein CASSFGPGLREDYGYTF. Together with reference TRBV11-2 and TRBJ1-2, the CDR3 gives the full variable domain: EAGVAQSPRYKIIEKRQSVAFWCNPISGHATLYWYQQILGQGPKLLIQFQNNGVVDDSQLPKDRFSAERLKGVDSTLKIQPAKLEDSAVYLCASSFGPGLREDYGYTFGSGTRLTVV.

The chain uses TRBV2 and TRBJ1-4; tentative D call: TRBD1 (6 bases). Trimming cost V 6 bases and J 7 bases, with 15 bases left between them. Germline loops: CDR1 SNHLY, CDR2 FYNNEI. The CDR3 is 14 amino acids. CDR3 loop: CASRWGRESEKLFF. The CDR3 DNA reads as TGTGCCAGCAGATGGGGGCGCGAGTCTGAAAAACTGTTTTTT.

This chain uses TRBV24-1 with TRBJ1-2; no clear D gene. The V gene lost 4 bases and the J gene lost 8 bases, with 16 bases spanning the gap. The germline V gene encodes CDR1 KGHDR and CDR2 SFDVKD. The CDR3 has 14 residues. CDR3 sequence (DNA): TGTGCCACCAGTGACTCACACGGAAGCGGGGGCTACACCTTC. Translated, it gives CATSDSHGSGGYTF.

This rearrangement joins TRBV18 to TRBJ2-3; D perhaps matches TRBD1 (6 bases). Germline values: CDR1 KGHSH, CDR2 LQKENI. CDR3 length: 15 amino acids. Trimming took off 2 bases at V and 1 base at J, with 10 bases between the two ends. CDR3 region: CASSPAGVGTDTQYF. The DNA for the CDR3 is TGTGCCAGCTCACCAGCAGGGGTTGGCACAGATACGCAGTATTTT. Based on the CDR3 plus reference TRBV18 and TRBJ2-3, the full variable domain is NAGVMQNPRHLVRRRGQEARLRCSPMKGHSHVYWYRQLPEEGLKFMVYLQKENIIDESGMPKERFSAEFPKEGPSILRIQQVVRGDSAAYFCASSPAGVGTDTQYFGPGTRLTVL.

This sequence joins TRBV4-3 and TRBJ2-5, with D uncertain. This CDR3 has 15 residues. CDR1 and CDR2 (germline): LGHNA, YSLEER. V lost 1 base, J lost 4 bases, and 13 bases lay in between. The CDR3 loop is CASSQVNDPGETQYF. The CDR3 DNA follows: TGCGCCAGCAGCCAAGTCAACGACCCGGGAGAGACCCAGTACTTC.

This clone was observed a single time. Here the CDR3 reads CASSYEDRSDTQYF. CDR3 nucleotide sequence: TGTGCCAGCAGTTACGAGGACAGGTCAGATACGCAGTATTTT. The chain joins TRBV6-2 or TRBV6-3 to TRBJ2-3; the match to TRBD1 covers 7 bases. With 2 bases clipped from V and 4 bases from J, the junction kept 3 bases outside the gene matches. Germline assignment: CDR1 MNHEY and CDR2 SVGEGT. The CDR3 runs 14 residues.

This CDR3 reads CASSPTGGGRNQPQHF. In DNA form, the CDR3 reads TGCGCCAGCAGTCCGACGGGGGGCGGTCGCAATCAGCCCCAGCATTTT. This chain uses TRBV5-1 with TRBJ1-5, with a tentative D call TRBD1 (6 bases). Trimming pared 5 bases from V and 2 bases from J, leaving 17 bases between. Germline V lookup: CDR1 SGHRS, CDR2 YFSETQ. The CDR3 is 16 residues long.

V is TRBV12-5 and J is TRBJ1-1; D possibly corresponds to TRBD1 (6 bases). The CDR3 is 14 residues long. V was shortened by 7 bases and J by 1 base, with 13 bases between the two germline ends. Germline CDR1 is LGHNT and CDR2 is FRNRAP. As DNA, the CDR3 is TGTGCTAGTGCCCTGGACAGAGAGAACACTGAAGCTTTCTTT. Translating gives CASALDRENTEAFF.

J is TRBJ1-4 and V is TRBV29-1, with D possibly matching TRBD1 (6 bases). Germline V CDR1 and CDR2: SQVTM, ANQGSEA. V shed 7 bases and J shed 5 bases, with 23 bases lying between them. The CDR3 is 16 residues long. CDR3 region: CSAQDSGPKINEKLFF. CDR3 DNA: TGCAGCGCCCAGGACAGCGGACCAAAAATAAATGAAAAACTGTTTTTT.

The chain employs TRBV6-4 and TRBJ1-2, with 10 bases identical to TRBD1. CDR1 is MRHNA and CDR2 is SNTAGT in the germline V gene. Trimming took 6 bases from V and 3 from J; bases not matched to a gene: 4. This CDR3 region has 14 residues. The CDR3 loop is CASRPGQGDYGYTF. In DNA, the CDR3 is TGTGCCAGCAGACCCGGACAGGGGGACTATGGCTACACCTTC.

The chain links TRBV19 to TRBJ1-2; TRBD1 aligns across 9 bases. The CDR3 length is 13 residues. Germline V gene data show CDR1 as LNHDA and CDR2 as SQIVND (reference sequence). The V segment lost 4 bases and the J segment 7 bases; nucleotides outside the gene matches: 4. The DNA for the CDR3 is TGTGCCAGTAGTACCCTACAGGGGGCTGGCTACACCTTC. This codes for CASSTLQGAGYTF.

The rearrangement links TRBV7-7 to TRBJ2-5, with D maybe TRBD1 (5 bases). The germline gives CDR1 SSHAT, CDR2 FNYEAQ (reference sequence). The CDR3 is made up of 15 amino acids. V lost 2 bases to trimming and J lost 2 bases, with 12 bases between them. In DNA, the CDR3 is TGTGCCAGCAGCTTAAGTGGGGCAGGGCAAGAGACCCAGTACTTC. Protein sequence: CASSLSGAGQETQYF.

The J gene is TRBJ1-1, the V gene TRBV6-2 or TRBV6-3, with 7 bases lining up with TRBD1. CDR1 and CDR2 (germline): MNHEY, SVGEGT. The CDR3 is made up of 17 amino acids. Trimming took 5 bases from V and 2 from J; bases not matched to a gene: 14. CDR3 in amino acids: CASSPRQGGKVNTEAFF. The CDR3 DNA sequence: TGTGCCAGCAGTCCCCGACAGGGAGGTAAGGTAAACACTGAAGCTTTCTTT.